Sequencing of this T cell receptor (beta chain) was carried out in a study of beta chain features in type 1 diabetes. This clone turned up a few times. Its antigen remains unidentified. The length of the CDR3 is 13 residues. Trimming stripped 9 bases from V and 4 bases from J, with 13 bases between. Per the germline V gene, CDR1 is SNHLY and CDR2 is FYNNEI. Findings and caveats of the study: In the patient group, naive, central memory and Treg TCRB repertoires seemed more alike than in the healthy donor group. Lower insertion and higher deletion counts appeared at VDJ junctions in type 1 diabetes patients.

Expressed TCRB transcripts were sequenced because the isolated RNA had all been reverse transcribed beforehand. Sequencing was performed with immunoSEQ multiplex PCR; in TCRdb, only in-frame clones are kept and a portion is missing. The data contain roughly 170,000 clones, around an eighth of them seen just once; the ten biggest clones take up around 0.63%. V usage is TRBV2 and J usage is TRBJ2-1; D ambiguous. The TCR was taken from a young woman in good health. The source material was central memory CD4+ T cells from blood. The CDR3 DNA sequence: TGTGCCAGTATACCCGAAGCTTACAATGAGCAGTTCTTC. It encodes CASIPEAYNEQFF.